This T cell receptor (beta chain) is drawn from a study of beta chain features in type 1 diabetes. Remarks on this clone: Its antigen is not identified.

Isolated RNA was reverse transcribed in full, so expressed TCRB transcripts were sequenced. The data were produced by immunoSEQ multiplex PCR, yet TCRdb's version contains in-frame clones alone and is incomplete. Here the sample spans a few hundred thousand clones, roughly 14% being singletons. Study results and limitations: When Type 1 diabetes patients were examined, their TCRB CDR3s proved moderately but significantly shorter in all four CD4+ subsets.

The sequence derives from a woman younger than 30 with type 1 diabetes. Sequencing was performed on naive CD4+ T cells from blood.

CDR3 in amino acids: CSARLGGKSRRGGNEQFF. The CDR3 DNA reads as TGCAGCGCCCGGTTGGGGGGCAAGAGCCGCCGGGGGGGCAATGAGCAGTTCTTC. The chain couples TRBV29-1 to TRBJ2-1, with 8 bases fitting TRBD2. The CDR3 is 18 residues long. The trim removed 7 bases at V and 6 bases at J, leaving 23 bases unmatched. Germline loops: CDR1 SQVTM, CDR2 ANQGSEA.